The subject of this entry is one TCR beta chain. Original handling: Reference gene primer amplification gave estimated nucleated cell counts. Here immunoSEQ multiplex PCR was the method, and the copy in TCRdb shows in-frame clones only, minus some. The V and J calls and clone size are taken from that table; D and trimming were inferred from the DNA. The sample lists some 150,000 clones, roughly 90% occurring once. The data stem from a study of blood T cell repertoires in COVID-19. At the level of the study: The origin of the acute and convalescent COVID-19 samples was the United States, Italy and Spain.

Per germline, CDR1 MDHEN and CDR2 SYDVKM. The junction had 4 bases not matched to a gene; V was cut back by 4 bases and J by 5 bases. The CDR3 runs to 13 residues. The V and J genes are TRBV28 and TRBJ1-1, with 7 bases identical to TRBD1. The sequence came from a woman in her twenties or thirties with acute COVID-19. Material: PBMCs or T cells enriched from blood (not recorded which). Here the CDR3 reads CASSYRGETEAFF. Written as DNA, the CDR3 is TGTGCCAGCAGTTACAGGGGAGAAACTGAAGCTTTCTTT.